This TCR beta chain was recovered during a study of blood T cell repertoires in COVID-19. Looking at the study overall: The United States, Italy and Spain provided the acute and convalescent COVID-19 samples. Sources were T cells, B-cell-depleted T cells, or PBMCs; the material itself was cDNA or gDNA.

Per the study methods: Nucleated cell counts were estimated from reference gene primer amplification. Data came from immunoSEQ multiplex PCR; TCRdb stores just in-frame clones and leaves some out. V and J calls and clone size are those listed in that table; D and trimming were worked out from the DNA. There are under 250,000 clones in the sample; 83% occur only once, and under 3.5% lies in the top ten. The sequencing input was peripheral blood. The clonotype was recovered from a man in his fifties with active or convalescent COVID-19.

CDR3 nucleotides: TGCGCCAGCAGTGAAGGAGGAACCTCTGGAAACACCATATATTTT. It translates to CASSEGGTSGNTIYF. The chain recombines TRBV10-1 with TRBJ1-3; unclear D gene. CDR1 is WNHNN, CDR2 SYGVQD, per germline (reference sequence). V was trimmed by 3 bases and J by 0 bases, leaving 9 bases between them. This CDR3 is 15 amino acids long.